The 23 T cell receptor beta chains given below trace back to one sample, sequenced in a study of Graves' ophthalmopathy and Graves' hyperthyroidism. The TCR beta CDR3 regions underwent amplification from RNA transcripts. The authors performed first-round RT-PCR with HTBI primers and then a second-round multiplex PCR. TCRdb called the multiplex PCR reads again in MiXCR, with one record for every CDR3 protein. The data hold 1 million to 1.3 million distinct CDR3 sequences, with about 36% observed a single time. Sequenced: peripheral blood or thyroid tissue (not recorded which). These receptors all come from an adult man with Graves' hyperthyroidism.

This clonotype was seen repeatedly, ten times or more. Written as DNA, the CDR3 is TGCAGCGTAGCCTGGGACAGCCCGTATGGCTACACCTTC. Its translation: CSVAWDSPYGYTF. This sequence joins TRBV29-1 and TRBJ1-2; 7 bases are a match to TRBD1. Germline trimming cut 6 bases from V and 5 bases from J; bases unmatched to any gene: 9. The CDR3 contains 13 residues. Germline V gene data show CDR1 as SQVTM and CDR2 as ANQGSEA.

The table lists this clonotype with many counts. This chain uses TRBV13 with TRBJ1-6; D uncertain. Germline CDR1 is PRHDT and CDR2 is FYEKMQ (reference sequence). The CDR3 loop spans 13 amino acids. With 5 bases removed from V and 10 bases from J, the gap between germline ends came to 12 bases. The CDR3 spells CASSQGRESPLHF. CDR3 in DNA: TGTGCCAGCAGCCAAGGGAGAGAATCACCCCTCCACTTT.

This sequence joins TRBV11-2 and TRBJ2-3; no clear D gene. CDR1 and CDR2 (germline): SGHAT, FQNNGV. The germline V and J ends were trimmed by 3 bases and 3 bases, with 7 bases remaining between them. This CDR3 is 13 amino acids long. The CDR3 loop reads CASSLFLTDTQYF. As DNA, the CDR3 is TGTGCCAGCAGCTTGTTTTTAACAGATACGCAGTATTTT.

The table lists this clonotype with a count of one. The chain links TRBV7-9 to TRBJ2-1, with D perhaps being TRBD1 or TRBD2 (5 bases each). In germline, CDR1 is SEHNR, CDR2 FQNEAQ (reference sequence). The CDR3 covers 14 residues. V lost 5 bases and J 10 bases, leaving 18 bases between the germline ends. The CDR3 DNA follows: TGTGCCAGCAGCAACCGGGACCCCCCGGACGAGCAGTTCTTC. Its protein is CASSNRDPPDEQFF.

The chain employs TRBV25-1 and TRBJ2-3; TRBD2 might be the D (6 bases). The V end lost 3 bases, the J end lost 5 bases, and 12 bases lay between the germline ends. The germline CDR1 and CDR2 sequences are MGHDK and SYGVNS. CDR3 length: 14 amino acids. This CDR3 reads CASSEALRGDTQYF. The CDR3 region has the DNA TGTGCCAGCAGTGAGGCTCTGCGGGGAGATACGCAGTATTTT.

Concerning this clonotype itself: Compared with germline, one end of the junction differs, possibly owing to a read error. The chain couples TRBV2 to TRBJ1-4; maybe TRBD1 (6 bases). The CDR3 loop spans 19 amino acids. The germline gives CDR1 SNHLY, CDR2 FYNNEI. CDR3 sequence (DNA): TGTACCAGCACCCTTGGACTACCGGGGGGGACACCTCTTAATGAAAAACTGTTTTTT. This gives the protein CTSTLGLPGGTPLNEKLFF.

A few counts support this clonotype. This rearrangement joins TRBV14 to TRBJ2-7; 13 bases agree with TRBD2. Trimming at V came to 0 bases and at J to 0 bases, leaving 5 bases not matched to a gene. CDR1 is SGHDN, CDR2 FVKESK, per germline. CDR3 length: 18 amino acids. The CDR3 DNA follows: TGTGCCAGCAGCCAAGATTGGGGACTAGCGGGGACCTCCTACGAGCAGTACTTC. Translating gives CASSQDWGLAGTSYEQYF.

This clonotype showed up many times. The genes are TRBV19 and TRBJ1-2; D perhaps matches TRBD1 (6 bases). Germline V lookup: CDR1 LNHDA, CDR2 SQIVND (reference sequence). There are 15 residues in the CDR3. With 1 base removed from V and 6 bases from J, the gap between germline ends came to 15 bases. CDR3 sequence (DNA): TGTGCCAGTAGTATAGGCTCTGGACAGACTCATGGCTACACCTTC. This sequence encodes CASSIGSGQTHGYTF.

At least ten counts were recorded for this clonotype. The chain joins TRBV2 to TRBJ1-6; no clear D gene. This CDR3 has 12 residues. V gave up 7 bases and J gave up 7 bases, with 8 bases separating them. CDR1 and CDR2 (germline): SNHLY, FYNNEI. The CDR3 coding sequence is TGTGCCAGCAAATCTCTAAATTCACCCCTCCACTTT. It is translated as CASKSLNSPLHF.

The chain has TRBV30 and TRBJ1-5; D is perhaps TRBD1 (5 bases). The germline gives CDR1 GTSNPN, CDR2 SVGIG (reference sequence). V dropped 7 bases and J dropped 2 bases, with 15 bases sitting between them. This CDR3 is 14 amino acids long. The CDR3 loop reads CAFTTGVGNQPQHF. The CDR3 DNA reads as TGTGCCTTCACTACAGGAGTTGGCAATCAGCCCCAGCATTTT.

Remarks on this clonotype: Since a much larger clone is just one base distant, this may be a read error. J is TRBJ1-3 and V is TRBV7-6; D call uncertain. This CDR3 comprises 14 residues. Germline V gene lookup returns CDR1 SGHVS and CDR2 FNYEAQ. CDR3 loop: CASGINRSGNTMYF. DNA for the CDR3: TGTGCCAGCGGAATAAACAGATCTGGAAACACCATGTATTTT.

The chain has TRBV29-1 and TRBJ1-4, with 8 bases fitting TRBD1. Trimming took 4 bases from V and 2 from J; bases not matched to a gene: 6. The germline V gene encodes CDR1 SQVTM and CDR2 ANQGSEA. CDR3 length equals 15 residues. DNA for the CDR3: TGCAGCGTTGCCGGGTCAGGGGGCACTAATGAAAAACTGTTTTTT. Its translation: CSVAGSGGTNEKLFF.

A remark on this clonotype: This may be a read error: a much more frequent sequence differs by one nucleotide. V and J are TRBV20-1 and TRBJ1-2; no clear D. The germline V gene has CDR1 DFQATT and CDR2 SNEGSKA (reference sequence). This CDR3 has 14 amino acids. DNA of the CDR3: TGCGGTGCTAGAGATGGTGGCAGCAGTTATGGCTACACCTTC. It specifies CGARDGGSSYGYTF.

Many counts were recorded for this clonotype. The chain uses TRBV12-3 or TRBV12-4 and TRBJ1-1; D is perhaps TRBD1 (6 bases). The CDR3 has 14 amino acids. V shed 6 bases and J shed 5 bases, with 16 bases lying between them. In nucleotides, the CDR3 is TGTGCCAGCAGCTCCAATGGGGGCCGGACTGAAGCTTTCTTT. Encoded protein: CASSSNGGRTEAFF.

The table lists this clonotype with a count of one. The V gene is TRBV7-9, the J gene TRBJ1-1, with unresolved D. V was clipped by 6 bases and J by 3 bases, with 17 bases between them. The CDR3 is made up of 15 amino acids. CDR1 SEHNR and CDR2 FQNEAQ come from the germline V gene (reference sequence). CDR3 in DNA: TGTGCCAGCAGTCGAAGCATGGGGAGTGACACTGAAGCTTTCTTT. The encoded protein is CASSRSMGSDTEAFF.

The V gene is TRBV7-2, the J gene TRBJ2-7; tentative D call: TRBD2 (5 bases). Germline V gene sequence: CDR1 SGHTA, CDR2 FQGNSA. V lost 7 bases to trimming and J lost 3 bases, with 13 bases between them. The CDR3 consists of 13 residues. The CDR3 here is CASKGLLLYEQYF. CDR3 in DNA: TGTGCCAGCAAAGGACTCCTTCTCTACGAGCAGTACTTC.

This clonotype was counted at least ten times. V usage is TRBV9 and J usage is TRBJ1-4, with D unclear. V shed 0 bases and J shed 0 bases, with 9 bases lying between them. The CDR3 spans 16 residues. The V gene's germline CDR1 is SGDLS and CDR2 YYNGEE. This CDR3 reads CASSVDVGATNEKLFF. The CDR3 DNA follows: TGTGCCAGCAGCGTAGACGTCGGCGCAACTAATGAAAAACTGTTTTTT.

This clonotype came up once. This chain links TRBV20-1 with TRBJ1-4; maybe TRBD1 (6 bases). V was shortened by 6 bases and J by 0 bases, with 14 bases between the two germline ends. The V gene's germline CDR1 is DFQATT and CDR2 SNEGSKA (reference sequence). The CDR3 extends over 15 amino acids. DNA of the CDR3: TGCAGTGCGCGGACAGCGATTGCAACTAATGAAAAACTGTTTTTT. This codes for CSARTAIATNEKLFF.

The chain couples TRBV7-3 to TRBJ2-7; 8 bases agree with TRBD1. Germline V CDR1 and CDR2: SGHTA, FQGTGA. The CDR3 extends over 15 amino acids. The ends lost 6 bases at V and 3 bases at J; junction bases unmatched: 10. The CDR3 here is CASSEEDRALYEQYF. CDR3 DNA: TGTGCCAGCAGTGAGGAGGACAGGGCGCTCTACGAGCAGTACTTC.

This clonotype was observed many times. CDR3 sequence reads: CASSPRTGGGEKLFF. In DNA, the CDR3 is TGTGCCAGCAGCCCCAGGACAGGGGGCGGTGAAAAACTGTTTTTT. This chain connects TRBV7-2 to TRBJ1-4; 11 bases are a match to TRBD1. Germline CDR1 and CDR2: SGHTA and FQGNSA. J lost 7 bases, V lost 5 bases, and 6 bases had no gene match. The CDR3 has 15 amino acids.

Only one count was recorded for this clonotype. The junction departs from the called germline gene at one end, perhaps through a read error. The CDR3 DNA is TGTGCCAGCACCCTACCCTTACCCCACAGGGCCGGGGAGCTGGTTTTT. This sequence encodes CASTLPLPHRAGELVF. The V and J genes are TRBV2 and TRBJ2-2; weak D call: TRBD1 (6 bases). This CDR3 has 16 residues. Germline values: CDR1 SNHLY, CDR2 FYNNEI.

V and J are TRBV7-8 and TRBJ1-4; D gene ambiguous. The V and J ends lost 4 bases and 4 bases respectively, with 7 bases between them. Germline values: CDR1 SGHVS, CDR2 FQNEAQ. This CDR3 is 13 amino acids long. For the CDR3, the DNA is TGTGCCAGCAGCTCGCGGGGTAATGAAAAACTGTTTTTT. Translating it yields CASSSRGNEKLFF.

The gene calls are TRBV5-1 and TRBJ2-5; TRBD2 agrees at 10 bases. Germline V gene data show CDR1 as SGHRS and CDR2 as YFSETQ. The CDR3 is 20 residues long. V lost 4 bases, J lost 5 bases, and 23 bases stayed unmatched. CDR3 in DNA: TGCGCCAGCAGCCCCCTGTTGAGTTCGCTAGCGGGAGATGTGGGGGAGACCCAGTACTTC. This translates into CASSPLLSSLAGDVGETQYF.